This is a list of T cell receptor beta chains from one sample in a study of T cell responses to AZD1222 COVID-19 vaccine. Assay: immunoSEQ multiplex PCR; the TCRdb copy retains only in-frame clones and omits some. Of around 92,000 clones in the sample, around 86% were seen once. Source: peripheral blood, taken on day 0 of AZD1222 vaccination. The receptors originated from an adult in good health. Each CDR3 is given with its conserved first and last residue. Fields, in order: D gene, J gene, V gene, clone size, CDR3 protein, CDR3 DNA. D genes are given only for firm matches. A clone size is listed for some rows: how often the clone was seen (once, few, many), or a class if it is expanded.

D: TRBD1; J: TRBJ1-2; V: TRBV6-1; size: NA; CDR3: CASSEVTGRSDGYTF; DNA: TGTGCCAGCAGTGAAGTGACAGGGAGGTCGGATGGCTACACCTTC
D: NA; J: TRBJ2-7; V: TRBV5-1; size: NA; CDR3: CASSLAGGVSYEQYF; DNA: TGCGCCAGCAGCTTGGCCGGCGGGGTCTCCTACGAGCAGTACTTC
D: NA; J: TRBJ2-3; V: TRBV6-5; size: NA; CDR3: CASSPTDTQYF; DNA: TGTGCCAGCAGTCCTACAGATACGCAGTATTTT
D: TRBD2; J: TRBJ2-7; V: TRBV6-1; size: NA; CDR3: CASSDAGGKSYEQYF; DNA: TGTGCCAGCAGTGACGCGGGGGGCAAGTCCTACGAGCAGTACTTC
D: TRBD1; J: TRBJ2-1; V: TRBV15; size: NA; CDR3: CATSRDRGRGNEQFF; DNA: TGTGCCACCAGCAGAGATAGGGGGCGTGGGAATGAGCAGTTCTTC
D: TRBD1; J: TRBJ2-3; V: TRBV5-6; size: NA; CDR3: CASSSTGGNPDTQYF; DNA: TGTGCCAGCAGCTCAACAGGGGGCAACCCAGATACGCAGTATTTT
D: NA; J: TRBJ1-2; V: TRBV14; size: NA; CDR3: CASSQVGPSGSGGYTF; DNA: TGTGCCAGCAGCCAAGTGGGACCATCAGGGAGTGGTGGCTACACCTTC
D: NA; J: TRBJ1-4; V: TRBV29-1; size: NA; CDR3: CSVGQGVNTNEKLFF; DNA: TGCAGCGTTGGGCAAGGGGTTAATACTAATGAAAAACTGTTTTTT
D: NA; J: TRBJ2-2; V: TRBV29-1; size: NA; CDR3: CSAWAYTGELFF; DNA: TGCAGCGCCTGGGCCTACACCGGGGAGCTGTTTTTT
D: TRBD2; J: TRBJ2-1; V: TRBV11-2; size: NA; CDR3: CASRDSGMGNEQFF; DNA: TGTGCCAGCAGGGATAGCGGGATGGGAAATGAGCAGTTCTTC
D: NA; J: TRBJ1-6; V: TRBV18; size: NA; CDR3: CASSPNRDYNSPLHF; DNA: TGTGCCAGCTCACCGAACAGGGACTATAATTCACCCCTCCACTTT
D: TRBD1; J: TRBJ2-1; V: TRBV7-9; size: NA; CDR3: CASSRDSNNEQFF; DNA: TGTGCCAGCAGCCGGGACAGCAACAATGAGCAGTTCTTC
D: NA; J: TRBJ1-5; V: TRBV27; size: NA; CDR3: CASSRTEDQPQHF; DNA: TGTGCCAGCAGCAGGACGGAGGATCAGCCCCAGCATTTT
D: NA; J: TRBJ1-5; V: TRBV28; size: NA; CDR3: CATRTSRNQPQHF; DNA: TGTGCCACCCGGACAAGCCGTAATCAGCCCCAGCATTTT
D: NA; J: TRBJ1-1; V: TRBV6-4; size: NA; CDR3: CASSDGFTEAFF; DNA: TGTGCCAGCAGTGACGGATTCACTGAAGCTTTCTTT
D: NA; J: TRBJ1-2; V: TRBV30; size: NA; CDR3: CAWSGGAGYTF; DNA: TGTGCCTGGAGTGGGGGTGCTGGCTACACCTTC
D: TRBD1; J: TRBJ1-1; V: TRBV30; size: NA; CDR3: CAWSHRDRGHLNTEAFF; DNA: TGTGCCTGGAGTCACCGGGACAGGGGACACTTGAACACTGAAGCTTTCTTT
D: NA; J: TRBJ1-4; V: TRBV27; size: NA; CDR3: CASSFLGPPGEKLFF; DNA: TGTGCCAGCAGTTTCTTGGGCCCCCCGGGCGAAAAACTGTTTTTT
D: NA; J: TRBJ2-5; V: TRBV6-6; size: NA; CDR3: CASSYYGSGETQYF; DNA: TGTGCCAGCAGTTACTATGGGTCCGGAGAGACCCAGTACTTC
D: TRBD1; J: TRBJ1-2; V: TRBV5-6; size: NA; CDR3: CASSPGTGGSFYGYTF; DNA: TGTGCCAGCAGCCCCGGGACAGGGGGAAGCTTTTATGGCTACACCTTC
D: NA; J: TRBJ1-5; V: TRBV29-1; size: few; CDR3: CSVRDLPNQPQHF; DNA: TGCAGCGTGCGGGACCTACCCAATCAGCCCCAGCATTTT
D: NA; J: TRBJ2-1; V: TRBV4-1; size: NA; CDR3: CASSQDLGTVYNEQFF; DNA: TGCGCCAGCAGCCAAGACCTAGGGACGGTGTACAATGAGCAGTTCTTC
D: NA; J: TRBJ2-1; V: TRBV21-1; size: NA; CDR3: CASSSRAWQGCHNEQFF; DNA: TGTGCCAGCAGCTCCCGGGCGTGGCAGGGGTGCCACAATGAGCAGTTCTTC
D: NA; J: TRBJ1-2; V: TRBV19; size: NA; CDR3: CASSLRYGYTF; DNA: TGTGCCAGTAGCTTACGGTATGGCTACACCTTC